This T cell receptor beta chain was documented in a study of T cell responses to AZD1222 COVID-19 vaccine. Study conclusions and caveats: Nearly half of spike-specific TCRs reportedly go after variant regions that carry no mutations. Spike-spanning, vaccine-associated CD4 TCRs were dominant at 160-218 and 743-854.

Assay used: immunoSEQ multiplex PCR; TCRdb lists only in-frame clones, some missing. The data show about 93,000 clones, approximately 86% seen once. V was pared by 4 bases and J by 0 bases, with 7 bases between. The CDR3 sequence is 13 residues long. Germline-derived CDR1 and CDR2 are SGHDT and YYEEEE. Note on this clone: The target antigen is unknown.

The chain has TRBV5-6 and TRBJ1-1; D is undetermined. The TCR comes from an adult in good health. The sample here was peripheral blood, taken on day 0 of AZD1222 vaccination. Here the CDR3 DNA reads TGTGCCAGCAGCCGCACACTGAACACTGAAGCTTTCTTT. Its translation: CASSRTLNTEAFF.